This entry lists 4 T cell receptor beta chains sequenced from one sample in a study of shared clonotypes between healthy human individuals. Assay used: immunoSEQ multiplex PCR; TCRdb lists only in-frame clones, some missing. This table has approximately 500,000 clones, about 84% appearing once. Material for sequencing was PBMCs. The receptor set was obtained from a woman aged 40 to 50 in good health. Some clones in this sample may be carry-over from other donors' samples.

The V call is TRBV28, the J call TRBJ1-2, with D unclear. CDR3 length equals 14 residues. Germline CDR1 reads MDHEN; CDR2 reads SYDVKM. The germline V and J ends were trimmed by 3 bases and 2 bases, with 10 bases remaining between them. The CDR3 nucleotides are TGTGCCAGCAGTTTTTCCGCCGGAAACTATGGCTACACCTTC. This codes for CASSFSAGNYGYTF.

The chain is built from TRBV6-6 and TRBJ2-1; 7 bases are a match to TRBD2. The CDR3 has 15 residues. Germline loops: CDR1 MNHNY, CDR2 SVGAGI (reference sequence). J was trimmed by 9 bases and V by 2 bases; bases with no gene match: 10. CDR3 nucleotides: TGTGCCAGCAGTTACCCCGGGGGAGGGAGCAGTGAGCAGTTCTTC. This translates into CASSYPGGGSSEQFF.

The genes are TRBV13 and TRBJ1-3, with TRBD1 as a possible D gene (5 bases). The CDR3 is made up of 15 amino acids. Trimming removed 5 bases at V and 2 bases at J, with 13 bases between. Germline-derived CDR1 and CDR2 are PRHDT and FYEKMQ (reference sequence). CDR3 loop: CASSPTRGPGNTIYF. The DNA of the CDR3 is TGTGCCAGCAGCCCAACGAGGGGACCTGGAAACACCATATATTTT.

The rearrangement uses TRBV5-4 and TRBJ2-7; the match to TRBD2 covers 14 bases. The V gene end was trimmed by 4 bases and the J gene end by 4 bases; junction bases not matched to a gene: 4. The CDR3 is 15 amino acids. Germline CDR1 is SGHNT and CDR2 is YYREEE (reference sequence). The CDR3 here is CASSPGTSGGYEQYF. In nucleotides, the CDR3 is TGTGCCAGCAGCCCCGGGACTAGCGGGGGATACGAGCAGTACTTC.